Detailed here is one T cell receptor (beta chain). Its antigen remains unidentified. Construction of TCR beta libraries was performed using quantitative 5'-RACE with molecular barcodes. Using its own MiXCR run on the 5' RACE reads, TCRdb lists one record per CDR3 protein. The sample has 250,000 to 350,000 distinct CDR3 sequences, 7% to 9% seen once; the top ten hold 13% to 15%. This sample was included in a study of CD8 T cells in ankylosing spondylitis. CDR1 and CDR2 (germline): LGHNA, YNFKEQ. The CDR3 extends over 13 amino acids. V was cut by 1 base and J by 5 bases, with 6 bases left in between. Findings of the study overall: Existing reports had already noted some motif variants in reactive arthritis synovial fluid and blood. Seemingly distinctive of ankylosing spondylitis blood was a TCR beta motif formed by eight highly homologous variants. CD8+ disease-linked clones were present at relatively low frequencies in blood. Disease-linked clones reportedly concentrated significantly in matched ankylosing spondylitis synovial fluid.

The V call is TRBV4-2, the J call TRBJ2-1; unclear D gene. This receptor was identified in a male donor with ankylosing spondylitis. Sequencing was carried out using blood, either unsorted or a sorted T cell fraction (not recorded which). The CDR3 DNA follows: TGTGCCAGCAGCCAAGTGCTAGACAATGAGCAGTTCTTC. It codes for CASSQVLDNEQFF.